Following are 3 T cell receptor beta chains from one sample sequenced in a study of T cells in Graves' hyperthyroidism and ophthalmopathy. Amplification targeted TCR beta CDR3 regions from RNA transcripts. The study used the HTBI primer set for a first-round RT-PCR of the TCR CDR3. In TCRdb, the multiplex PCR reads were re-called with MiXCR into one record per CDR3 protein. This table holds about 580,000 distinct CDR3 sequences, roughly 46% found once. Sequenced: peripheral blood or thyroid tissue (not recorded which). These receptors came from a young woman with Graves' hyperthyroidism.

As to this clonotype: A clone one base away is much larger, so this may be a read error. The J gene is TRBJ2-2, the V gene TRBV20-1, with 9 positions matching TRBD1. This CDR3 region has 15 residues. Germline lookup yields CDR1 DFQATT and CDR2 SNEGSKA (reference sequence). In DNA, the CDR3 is TGCAGTGCTGAGACCGGGACAGGGAACGCCGGGGAGCTGCTTTTT. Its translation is CSAETGTGNAGELLF.

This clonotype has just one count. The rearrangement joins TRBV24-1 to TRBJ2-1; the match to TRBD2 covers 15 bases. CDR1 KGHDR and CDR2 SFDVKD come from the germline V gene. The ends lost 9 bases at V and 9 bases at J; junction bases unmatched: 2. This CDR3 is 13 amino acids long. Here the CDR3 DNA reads TGTGCCACCGGACTAGCGGGAGGGAGTGAGCAGTTCTTC. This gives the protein CATGLAGGSEQFF.

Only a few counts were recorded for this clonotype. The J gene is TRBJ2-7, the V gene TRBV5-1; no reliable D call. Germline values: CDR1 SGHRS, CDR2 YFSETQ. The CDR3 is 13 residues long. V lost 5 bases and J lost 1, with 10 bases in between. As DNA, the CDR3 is TGCGCCAGCAGGCCCGAAGTATCCTACGAGCAGTACTTC. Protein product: CASRPEVSYEQYF.